This T cell receptor beta chain was found in a study of cytomegalovirus exposure and HLA in healthy donors. Study outcomes and limitations: Being productive about 87% or about 30% of the time was typical of most TCR beta V segments in an earlier analysis. Differences between HLA loci emerged in a later analysis of TCR association rates, with DRB1 most and HLA-C fewest. As confirmed in vitro, a few CMV-associated chains were specific for CMV antigens. The investigators catalogued 164 TCR beta chains as cytomegalovirus-associated.

CDR3 length: 16 residues. CDR1 is LNHDA and CDR2 is SQIVND in the germline V gene (reference sequence). Germline trimming cut 3 bases from V and 4 bases from J; bases unmatched to any gene: 6. This clone showed up just a few times. Its antigen is currently unknown. PCR employed 60 Vbeta and 13 Jbeta primers. Profiled with immunoSEQ multiplex PCR; TCRdb holds only in-frame clones, not every one. The data contain approximately 170,000 clones, around 73% of them singletons. The sample comprised PBMCs. This TCR derives from a woman in her late teens or twenties in good health and CMV-seropositive. V gene TRBV19 combines with J gene TRBJ2-2; 9 nucleotides match TRBD1. Here the CDR3 DNA reads TGTGCCAGTAGTATCTCCGGGACAGGGATCACCGGGGAGCTGTTTTTT. Its protein is CASSISGTGITGELFF.